This T cell receptor beta chain was observed in a study of T cell responses to AZD1222 COVID-19 vaccine (dated by TCRdb to about 2021). About the investigation overall: TCR sequencing was performed for about 250 trial participants, of whom about 200 were given two doses of AZD1222 and around 26 were given two doses of MenACWY control vaccine. Enrollment into the trials was organized by age into subgroups of 18-55, 56-69 and 70-plus years, and those subgroups contained about 150, 27 and 61 TCR-sequenced participants, respectively. General study outcomes and caveats: Conclusions about previously exposed vaccinees are limited because only a handful of AZD1222 recipients were SARS-CoV-2 seropositive at baseline. Epitopes outside the regions mutated in the B.1.351 and B.1.1.7 variants were reportedly recognized by nearly half of the unique spike-specific TCRs. The whole spike protein was spanned by vaccine-associated CD4 TCRs, and dominant responses were seen in regions 160-218 and 743-854. The 56-69-year group was small, and its depth increase did not reach significance, likely because of low power. Most participants were white British and females outnumbered males, and the authors suggested that clonal diversity may have been underestimated. After two AZD1222 doses, spike-specific TCR breadth and depth were significantly higher than at day 0 and than in MenACWY recipients. Because no day 14 peak-response samples were available, the repertoires could be characterized only after the peak T cell response.

Taken from cysteine to phenylalanine, the CDR3 has 18 residues. Solely the CDR3 DNA is kept, with 54 bases framed from the first base. From a lookup of the germline V gene, CDR1 and CDR2 are MNHNS and SASEGT. Germline trimming amounts to 3 bases on V and 3 bases on J, with 11 as the count of junction bases outside the gene matches. The CDR3 regions of human TCRbeta chains were analyzed by immunosequencing. As for how the authors treated the data: TCRs in the repertoires were matched against a reference library of SARS-CoV-2-specific TCRs that had been generated with the MIRA antigen-specificity platform. Breadth meant the fraction of unique TCRs that were SARS-CoV-2-associated, whereas depth meant the fraction of total T cells that were SARS-CoV-2-associated. Each spike-specific TCR was assigned to its reactive spike region and to a CD4 or CD8 class using the MIRA data. Log10-transformed breadth and depth values were compared by one-way ANOVA with Sidak's multiple comparisons tests. As stored in TCRdb, this immuneACCESS dataset retains in-frame rearrangements with V and J assigned. A fraction of the clones does not appear; measured against another copy, unresolved V genes explain less than half of the discrepancy, and the remainder lacks a known reason. That table supplies the V and J calls and clone size; D and trimming were determined from the DNA. The sample table lists approximately 140,000 clones, 80% to 85% of them with a count of one. Of the sample, approximately 4% is held by the ten largest clones.

Concerning this clone: Its antigen target is currently unknown. No much larger clone exists at a distance of one base, and base qualities are not known.

What this sample's time point label stands for: baseline before first vaccination. Sample treatment or condition, as interpreted from the label and publication: meningococcal conjugate vaccine given as trial control. The vaccinee samples were drawn from two UK trials, COV001 and COV002, one of which was a single-blind randomized controlled phase 2/3 trial testing AZD1222 (ChAdOx1 nCoV-19) in healthy adults. For TCRbeta chain sequencing, PBMC samples from trial participants were taken at day 0 and at day 28 after the second dose. This receptor was obtained from an adult in good health. The specimen comprised peripheral blood, sampled on day 0 of MenACWY control vaccination. Recombination connected TRBV6-1 to TRBJ2-5; the junction holds 12 bases that match TRBD2. DNA sequence: TGTGCCAGCAGTGATCGACTAGCGGGGGTGCCGTTGGAAGAGACCCAGTACTTC. Translated, it reads CASSDRLAGVPLEETQYF.